A selection of T cell receptor beta chains follows, all from one sample in a study of blood T cell repertoires in COVID-19. Using immunoSEQ multiplex PCR, the repertoire was profiled, and TCRdb retains in-frame clones only, with some absent. The table lists approximately 150,000 clones, approximately 81% of them singletons. The sample consisted of peripheral blood. These receptors came from a man aged 40-55 years with acute or convalescent COVID-19. CDR3s include the opening cysteine and the closing phenylalanine or tryptophan. D genes are given only for firm matches. Size is stated for part of the rows, as once, few or many counts, or as a class when the clone is expanded.

j_call clone_size d_call v_call cdr3_aa cdr3_nt
TRBJ2-3 NA NA TRBV27 CASSQRLPGTDTQYF TGTGCCAGCAGTCAAAGACTACCAGGCACAGATACGCAGTATTTT
TRBJ1-6 NA TRBD1 TRBV19 CASSLRTGGSPLHF TGTGCCAGCTCTCTTAGGACAGGGGGCTCACCCCTCCACTTT
TRBJ1-2 NA NA TRBV27 CASSLNGYGYTF TGTGCCAGCAGTTTGAACGGTTATGGCTACACCTTC
TRBJ2-3 once TRBD2 TRBV9 CASSVDTAGRTDTQYF TGTGCCAGCAGCGTAGATACAGCGGGGCGCACAGATACGCAGTATTTT
TRBJ2-1 NA NA TRBV9 CASSVGVGNNEQFF TGTGCCAGCAGCGTAGGTGTCGGGAACAATGAGCAGTTCTTC
TRBJ1-1 NA NA TRBV19 CPGRLDAEAFF TGCCCCGGGAGGCTAGACGCTGAAGCTTTCTTT
TRBJ2-7 NA TRBD2 TRBV5-6 CASSLPTAGGTSEQYF TGTGCCAGCAGCTTGCCCACAGCGGGGGGAACGAGCGAGCAGTACTTC
TRBJ1-2 NA NA TRBV28 CASSSHRENYGYTF TGTGCCAGCAGTTCCCACAGGGAGAACTATGGCTACACCTTC
TRBJ2-7 NA NA TRBV7-8 CASSLGQGRNEQYF TGTGCCAGCAGCTTAGGTCAGGGAAGGAACGAGCAGTACTTC
TRBJ1-1 NA NA TRBV5-1 CASSPSPVQMNTEAFF TGCGCCAGCAGCCCTTCCCCCGTACAGATGAACACTGAAGCTTTCTTT
TRBJ1-2 once TRBD1 TRBV24-1 CATSDGNRGGYTF TGTGCCACCAGTGATGGGAACAGGGGTGGCTACACCTTC
TRBJ1-2 NA TRBD1 TRBV19 CASSIAPGQGANYGYTF TGTGCCAGTAGTATAGCGCCGGGACAGGGGGCTAACTATGGCTACACCTTC
TRBJ2-3 NA TRBD2 TRBV3-1/TRBV3-2 CASSQGTTSGGFRADTQYF TGTGCCAGCAGCCAAGGTACGACTAGCGGGGGATTTAGGGCAGATACGCAGTATTTT
TRBJ2-3 NA TRBD2 TRBV11-3 CASSSLAGGADTQYF TGTGCCAGCAGCTCACTAGCGGGGGGCGCAGATACGCAGTATTTT
TRBJ1-1 few NA TRBV29-1 CSATTGEGTEAFF TGCAGCGCTACGACAGGAGAAGGGACTGAAGCTTTCTTT
TRBJ2-2 NA NA TRBV7-3 CASSPPGGNTGELFF TGTGCCAGCAGCCCTCCCGGGGGAAACACCGGGGAGCTGTTTTTT
TRBJ2-3 NA TRBD2 TRBV5-5 CASSLALAGGMDTQYF TGTGCCAGCAGCCTCGCCCTAGCGGGGGGTATGGATACGCAGTATTTT
TRBJ1-2 NA NA TRBV7-9 CASSLSEGSNGYTF TGTGCCAGCAGCTTATCAGAGGGATCTAATGGCTACACCTTC